The source of this T cell receptor beta chain is a study of T cell responses to AZD1222 COVID-19 vaccine. In germline, CDR1 is SQVTM, CDR2 ANQGSEA. The CDR3 loop spans 14 amino acids. The V gene end was trimmed by 5 bases and the J gene end by 6 bases; junction bases not matched to a gene: 2. Produced via immunoSEQ multiplex PCR; TCRdb's table is partial and in-frame only. This sample has around 120,000 clones, with around 93% found just once. V usage is TRBV29-1 and J usage is TRBJ2-1, with 15 nucleotides matching TRBD2. The source was peripheral blood, collected on day 0 of AZD1222 vaccination. This TCR was recovered from an adult in good health. The CDR3 loop is CSVRTSGRANEQFF. Here the CDR3 DNA reads TGCAGCGTTCGGACTAGCGGGAGGGCCAATGAGCAGTTCTTC.